The sample holds many counts of the clone carrying this TCR beta chain. Its antigen remains unidentified. TCRdb reanalysed the multiplex PCR reads using MiXCR and keeps one entry per CDR3 protein. Among under 150,000 distinct CDR3 sequences, about 20% were seen once, and the ten largest hold more than 3%. This sample stems from a study of breast tumors, draining lymph nodes, adjacent tissues. With 3 bases removed from V and 0 bases from J, the gap between germline ends came to 5 bases. The length of the CDR3 is 13 residues. Looked up from germline, CDR1 is SNHLY and CDR2 is FYNNEI. Breast cancer patients provided tissue from their axillary draining lymph nodes. Broader study findings: Tumor TCR diversity was below lymph nodes but above nontumor tissue. Luminal-like breast cancer showed significantly greater tumor-nontumor repertoire similarity than basal-like breast cancer did. Findings are consistent with lymph node origin and intratumoral expansion of most tumor T cells.

The sample consisted of axillary lymph node tissue. J is TRBJ1-2 and V is TRBV2; no clear D gene. This receptor was obtained from a female donor with breast cancer. Some clones in this sample may be carry-over from other donors' samples. CDR3 bases: TGTGCCAGCAGTGACCAGTCTAACTATGGCTACACCTTC. It codes for CASSDQSNYGYTF.